The entry below gives a single T cell receptor beta chain sequence along with its context. Germline V lookup: CDR1 SGHRS, CDR2 YFSETQ. With 3 bases clipped from V and 2 bases from J, the junction kept 3 bases outside the gene matches. The CDR3 is made up of 15 amino acids. The record originates from a study of blood T cell repertoires in COVID-19. Study-wide context: Samples of COVID-19 (acute and convalescent) were obtained from the United States, Italy and Spain. Nucleic acid was either cDNA or gDNA, and it came from T cells, B-cell-depleted T cells, or PBMCs.

Original handling: Amplification of reference gene primers provided the estimated nucleated cell counts. The repertoire was sequenced with immunoSEQ multiplex PCR; TCRdb's copy has only in-frame clones and lacks some. That table gives V, J and clone size, and the DNA gave D and trimming. The repertoire includes roughly 250,000 clones, around 87% of them detected once, and 2% to 2.5% sits in the top ten. This clonotype originated in a woman aged 45-60 years with acute or convalescent COVID-19. The chain couples TRBV5-1 to TRBJ2-1; 9 bases match TRBD2. Input material: peripheral blood. This chain's CDR3 is CASSSLAGAYNEQFF. The CDR3 coding sequence is TGCGCCAGCAGCTCCTTAGCGGGGGCCTACAATGAGCAGTTCTTC.